This TCR beta chain was sequenced for a study of blood T cell repertoires in COVID-19. The CDR3 contains 15 residues. Trimming took 4 bases from V and 0 from J, leaving 13 bases between them. Per germline, CDR1 SGHNT and CDR2 YYREEE (reference sequence). Original analysis: Using reference gene primer amplification, nucleated cell counts were estimated. Here immunoSEQ multiplex PCR was the method, and the copy in TCRdb shows in-frame clones only, minus some. V and J calls and clone size come straight from that table; D and trimming were deduced from the DNA. In the table there are around 67,000 clones, more than 75% of which are singletons.

This clonotype was sampled from a middle-aged man with active COVID-19. The gene calls are TRBV5-4 and TRBJ1-1, with no clear D. The sequenced material came from peripheral blood. This CDR3 is CASSPRPGMNTEAFF. The CDR3 DNA reads as TGTGCCAGCAGCCCCCGTCCAGGCATGAACACTGAAGCTTTCTTT.